Listed below are T cell receptor beta chains from one sample, sequenced in a study of T cells in Graves' hyperthyroidism and ophthalmopathy. TCRdb itself ran the multiplex PCR reads through MiXCR, one entry per CDR3 protein. Among 95,000 to 110,000 distinct CDR3 sequences listed, less than 55% were seen once. The sample was blood. The receptors come from a man in his forties or fifties with Graves' hyperthyroidism. Each CDR3 is given without its conserved first and last residue.

TRBV20-1	TRBJ2-5	SAPRLAGDQETQY
TRBV7-8	TRBJ2-2	ASSVRFGQGELL
TRBV20-1	TRBJ1-1	SARGTGQGTEAF
TRBV5-6	TRBJ2-7	ASSPQGIREQY
TRBV5-1	TRBJ1-2	ASSHKGEYGYT
TRBV27	TRBJ2-5	ASSTSGGPHEETQY
TRBV18	TRBJ2-7	ASSPPAGQGYYEQY
TRBV19	TRBJ1-2	ASSILETGSSCT
TRBV29-1	TRBJ2-1	SVVGGQGADNEQF
TRBV7-9	TRBJ2-2	ASSFLAGGHTGKLF
TRBV7-3	TRBJ2-1	ASKLAPFYNEQL
TRBV20-1	TRBJ2-1	SARSSGRFKGEQF
TRBV7-9	TRBJ2-6	ASGFGSQQTNVLT
TRBV24-1	TRBJ1-5	ASSPTGVQPQH
TRBV15	TRBJ2-5	ATSSHRDSQETQY
TRBV12-5	TRBJ2-7	ASGFPSTGNYEQY
TRBV24-1	TRBJ2-3	ATSGPLLDTQY
TRBV25-1	TRBJ1-6	ARVGDRGRNSPLH
TRBV7-2	TRBJ1-6	ASSLEPAGGSPLH
TRBV15	TRBJ1-6	ATSRKTGGIDSPLH
TRBV11-1	TRBJ2-4	ASSLGLELAKNIQY